A selection of T cell receptor beta chains follows, all from one sample in a study of cytomegalovirus exposure and HLA in healthy donors. TCRdb keeps only in-frame clones here, not all; method: immunoSEQ multiplex PCR. The table records about 190,000 clones, more than 65% of them present only once. Sample: PBMCs. Receptors originate from a woman aged 18-29 years in good health and CMV-seropositive. The CDR3 runs from the conserved cysteine through the conserved F or W. A D gene is named only where the DNA matches it firmly. The size entry is marked missing in some rows and otherwise reads once, few, many or a size class.

V,length,J,D,size,DNA,CDR3
TRBV10-3,14,TRBJ1-1,TRBD1,.,TGTGCCATCACCGGGGGCAGGGGGCTTACTGAAGCTTTCTTT,CAITGGRGLTEAFF
TRBV18,17,TRBJ1-2,.,.,TGTGCCAGCTCACCGCTCGAACCCAAAGGAGGGATCCCCAACTACACCTTC,CASSPLEPKGGIPNYTF
TRBV28,15,TRBJ1-3,TRBD1,.,TGTGCCAGCAGCAATCCCGGGACAGGGGGAAACACCATATATTTT,CASSNPGTGGNTIYF
TRBV6-1,14,TRBJ1-4,.,.,TGTGCCAGCAGGGACGCGGGCCTGAATGAAAAACTGTTTTTT,CASRDAGLNEKLFF
TRBV7-8,18,TRBJ2-7,.,.,TGTGCCAGCAGCTTAGTCCAGGCCCCTAAACTGCGCCCCTACGAGCAGTACTTC,CASSLVQAPKLRPYEQYF
TRBV10-2,15,TRBJ2-3,TRBD2,.,TGCGCCAGTTGGACCGGGACTAGCGGGCTCAATACGCAGTATTTT,CASWTGTSGLNTQYF
TRBV5-1,13,TRBJ1-2,.,.,TGCGCCAGCAGCGTCGACAGAAGGAATGGCTACACCTTC,CASSVDRRNGYTF
TRBV9,12,TRBJ2-7,.,.,TGTGCCAGCAGCGTAGACGGGTACGAGCAGTACTTC,CASSVDGYEQYF
TRBV7-9,13,TRBJ2-5,.,.,TGTGCCAGCAGTTATAGTGTCCCAGAGACCCAGTACTTC,CASSYSVPETQYF
TRBV19,16,TRBJ2-1,TRBD2,.,TGTGCCAGTACCACGACTAGCGGGGGGGTTGGTAATGAGCAGTTCTTC,CASTTTSGGVGNEQFF
TRBV7-9,14,TRBJ1-2,.,.,TGTGCCAGCAGCAAACCAAACTTTGCTATTGGCTACACCTTC,CASSKPNFAIGYTF
TRBV5-8,15,TRBJ2-7,.,.,TGTGCCAGCAGCTTGCAAGGACAGTTATCCTACGAGCAGTACTTC,CASSLQGQLSYEQYF
TRBV7-2,15,TRBJ1-2,.,.,TGTGCCAGCAGCCCGCGCGGCAGCGTCCCCTATGGCTACACCTTC,CASSPRGSVPYGYTF
TRBV15,17,TRBJ2-1,TRBD2,.,TGTGCCACCAGCCCCTGGGCAGCGGGGAGCTCCTACAATGAGCAGTTCTTC,CATSPWAAGSSYNEQFF
TRBV4-1,16,TRBJ1-5,.,.,TGCGCCAGCAGCCAAGTCTCGGGGTTTGGCAATCAGCCCCAGCATTTT,CASSQVSGFGNQPQHF
TRBV19,11,TRBJ2-7,.,.,TGTGCCAGTCGTCAGGGCTACGAGCAGTACTTC,CASRQGYEQYF
TRBV6-1,13,TRBJ2-1,TRBD1,once,TGTGCCAGCAGTGAGGGACAGTACAATGAGCAGTTCTTC,CASSEGQYNEQFF
TRBV6-1,16,TRBJ2-1,TRBD2,many,TGTGCCAGCAGTGTTACCGCGGGGGGGCAAAACAATGAGCAGTTCTTC,CASSVTAGGQNNEQFF
TRBV9,15,TRBJ2-7,TRBD2,.,TGTGCCAGCAGCATTAGCGGGGGCCCTACCTACGAGCAGTACTTC,CASSISGGPTYEQYF
TRBV27,16,TRBJ1-1,TRBD1,.,TGTGCCAGCAGCAGACAGGGGGGTGGGACGAACACTGAAGCTTTCTTT,CASSRQGGGTNTEAFF
TRBV9,15,TRBJ2-4,.,once,TGTGCCAGCAGCCCGCGGCTCCCCAAGGGGGACATTCAGTACTTC,CASSPRLPKGDIQYF
TRBV6-5,15,TRBJ1-3,TRBD1,.,TGTGCCAGCAGTTCCCAAGGACAGGGTGGAAACACCATATATTTT,CASSSQGQGGNTIYF
TRBV6-1,15,TRBJ2-1,.,many,TGTGCCAGCAGTGAAGCGCGCGGCCACTACAATGAGCAGTTCTTC,CASSEARGHYNEQFF
TRBV6-6,13,TRBJ2-3,.,.,TGTGCCAGCATGTCTCAGGGTGCAGATACGCAGTATTTT,CASMSQGADTQYF
TRBV19,13,TRBJ1-2,TRBD1,many,TGTGCCAGCACGGACAGGGGGCTCTTTGGCTACACCTTC,CASTDRGLFGYTF
TRBV18,15,TRBJ1-1,TRBD1,.,TGTGCCAGCTCACGGGACAGGGTTATGAACACTGAAGCTTTCTTT,CASSRDRVMNTEAFF
TRBV9,13,TRBJ2-2,.,.,TGTGCCAGCAGCGTAGTGGGAGCCGGGGAGCTGTTTTTT,CASSVVGAGELFF
TRBV6-6,15,TRBJ2-1,TRBD2,.,TGTGCCAGCACCCTAGCGGGGAGCTCCTACAATGAGCAGTTCTTC,CASTLAGSSYNEQFF
TRBV18,13,TRBJ1-3,.,.,TGTGCCAGCGCAGGGGACTCTGGAAACACCATATATTTT,CASAGDSGNTIYF
TRBV13,18,TRBJ1-2,TRBD1,.,TGTGCCAGCAGCTTAGTCATGAGGCAGGGGGCGAGGGGCTATGGCTACACCTTC,CASSLVMRQGARGYGYTF
TRBV4-1,15,TRBJ1-6,.,.,TGCGCCAGCAGCCAAGATCTCAGGACAGATTCACCCCTCCACTTT,CASSQDLRTDSPLHF
TRBV6-1,12,TRBJ1-1,.,few,TGTGCCAGCAGTGAATCACTAGTAGGGGCTTTCTTT,CASSESLVGAFF
TRBV5-4,16,TRBJ1-6,.,.,TGTGCCAGCAGCTCCGGAGGGACGGACCCTAATTCACCCCTCCACTTT,CASSSGGTDPNSPLHF
TRBV5-5,15,TRBJ1-6,.,few,TGTGCCAGCAGCCCGAGCAGGGTCCGGAATTCACCCCTCCACTTT,CASSPSRVRNSPLHF
TRBV15,15,TRBJ1-4,.,.,TGTGCCACCCTTCTAGGGGGGGGATTGGAAGAAAAACTGTTTTTT,CATLLGGGLEEKLFF
TRBV5-1,15,TRBJ1-6,.,.,TGCGCCAGCAGCTTGGCGGGGGAATCGTATTCACCCCTCCACTTT,CASSLAGESYSPLHF
TRBV5-1,13,TRBJ2-5,.,.,TGCGCCAGCAGCTTTAGTACGGAAGAGACCCAGTACTTC,CASSFSTEETQYF
TRBV10-3,13,TRBJ2-7,.,.,TGTGCCACCCAGGGAACAGGGCGCCCCGAGCAGTACTTC,CATQGTGRPEQYF
TRBV18,16,TRBJ2-3,TRBD1,.,TGTGCCAGCTCACCTCGACAGGGCCTGGGCACAGATACGCAGTATTTT,CASSPRQGLGTDTQYF